Described below is a single TCR beta chain sequence and its context. The sample is drawn from a study of shared clonotypes between healthy human individuals. With 2 bases clipped from V and 7 bases from J, the junction kept 6 bases outside the gene matches. The CDR3 is made up of 14 amino acids. Germline CDR1 is SGHRS and CDR2 is YFSETQ. Sequenced by immunoSEQ multiplex PCR; TCRdb stores in-frame clones only, minus some. In the table there are around 530,000 clones, roughly 72% of which are singletons. This chain links TRBV5-1 with TRBJ2-1; 7 bases agree with TRBD2. The clonotype was recovered from a woman in her thirties or forties in good health. Some clones in this sample may be carry-over from other donors' samples. The sample taken for sequencing was PBMCs. For the CDR3, the DNA is TGCGCCAGCAGCTTACAGCGGGAAACTAATGAGCAGTTCTTC. It yields the protein CASSLQRETNEQFF.